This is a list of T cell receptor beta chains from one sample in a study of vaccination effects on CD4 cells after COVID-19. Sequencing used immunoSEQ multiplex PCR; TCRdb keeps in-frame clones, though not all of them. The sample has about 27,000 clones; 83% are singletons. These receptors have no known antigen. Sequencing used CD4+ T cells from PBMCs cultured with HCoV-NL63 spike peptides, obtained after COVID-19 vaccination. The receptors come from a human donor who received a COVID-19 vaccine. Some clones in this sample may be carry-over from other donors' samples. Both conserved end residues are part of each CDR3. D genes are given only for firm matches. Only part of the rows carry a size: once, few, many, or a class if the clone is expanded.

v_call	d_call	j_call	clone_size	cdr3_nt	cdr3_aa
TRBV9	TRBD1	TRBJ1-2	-	TGTGCCAGCAGCTATAGACAGGGGGCAGGAGGTGGCTACACCTTC	CASSYRQGAGGGYTF
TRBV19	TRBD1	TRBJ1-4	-	TGTGCCAGTAGTCTCGGACAGGGGATCGCTGAAAAACTGTTTTTT	CASSLGQGIAEKLFF
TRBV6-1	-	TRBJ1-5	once	TGTGCCAGCAGTGAAGCGGGCCGGGGGTATCAGCCCCAGCATTTT	CASSEAGRGYQPQHF
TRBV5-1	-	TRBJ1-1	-	TGCGCCAGCAGCGTACAGGGGAACACTGAAGCTTTCTTT	CASSVQGNTEAFF
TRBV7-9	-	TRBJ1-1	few	TGTGCCAGCAGCCCGGGGAGTTGGGCTTTCTTT	CASSPGSWAFF
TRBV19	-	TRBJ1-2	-	TGTGCCAGTAGTATCGGGGGAACTAACTATGGCTACACCTTC	CASSIGGTNYGYTF
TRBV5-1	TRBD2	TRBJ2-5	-	TGCGCCAGCAGCTTGGTGAGCGGGGGTGGTGAGACCCAGTACTTC	CASSLVSGGGETQYF
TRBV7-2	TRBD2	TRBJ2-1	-	TGTGCCAGCAGCTTAGCAGCGGGGGGGTTTAATGAGCAGTTCTTC	CASSLAAGGFNEQFF
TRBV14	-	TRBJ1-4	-	TGTGCCAGCAGCCAAGATAGGCAGAGGAGTAATGAAAAACTGTTTTTT	CASSQDRQRSNEKLFF
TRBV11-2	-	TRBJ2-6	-	TGTGCCAGCAGCTTGAGCCTCTCTGGGGCCAACGTCCTGACTTTC	CASSLSLSGANVLTF
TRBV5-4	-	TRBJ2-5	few	TGTGCCAGCAGCTTCGCTCGCGGTGAGACCCAGTACTTC	CASSFARGETQYF
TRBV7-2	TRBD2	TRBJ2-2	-	TGTGCCAGCAGCCTGACTAGCGGGGGGGCGCCCGGGGAGCTGTTTTTT	CASSLTSGGAPGELFF
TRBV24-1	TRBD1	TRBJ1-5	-	TGTGCCACCAGTGAGGGCGGGACAGGCTATAGCAATCAGCCCCAGCATTTT	CATSEGGTGYSNQPQHF
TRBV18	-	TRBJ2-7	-	TGTGCCAGCTCACAACCGGGACGCGCCTACGAGCAGTACTTC	CASSQPGRAYEQYF
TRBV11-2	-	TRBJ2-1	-	TGTGCCAGCAGCTACTCGAGGGTAGGGTACAATGAGCAGTTCTTC	CASSYSRVGYNEQFF
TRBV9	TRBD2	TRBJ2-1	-	TGTGCCAGCAGCGGACTAGCGGGGGTCGGTGAGCAGTTCTTC	CASSGLAGVGEQFF
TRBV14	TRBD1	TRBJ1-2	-	TGTGCCAGCAGCCCCCTGGACAGGGGCGTTGGAGGCTACACCTTC	CASSPLDRGVGGYTF
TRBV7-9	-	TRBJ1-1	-	TGTGCCAGCAGCCCACGCGTGGGGGCAGCTCCGAACACTGAAGCTTTCTTT	CASSPRVGAAPNTEAFF
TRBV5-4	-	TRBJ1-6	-	TGTGCCAGCAGCTTGGCTTCGGGGGGAGTCTATTCACCCCTCCACTTT	CASSLASGGVYSPLHF
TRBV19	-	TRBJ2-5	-	TGTGCCAGTAGTATAGGCGTGGGAACTCAAGAGACCCAGTACTTC	CASSIGVGTQETQYF
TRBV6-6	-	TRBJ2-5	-	TGTGCCAGCAAGGTGAGGGGCCAAGAGACCCAGTACTTC	CASKVRGQETQYF
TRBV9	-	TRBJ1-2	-	TGTGCCAGCAGCCCCCTAGGCGGGGCCTATGGCTACACCTTC	CASSPLGGAYGYTF
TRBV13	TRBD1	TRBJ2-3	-	TGTGCCAGCAGCTTCCCCAGGGGGTCGGTCACAGATACGCAGTATTTT	CASSFPRGSVTDTQYF
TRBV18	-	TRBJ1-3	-	TGTGCCAGCTCCAGGGGTTACGGAAACACCATATATTTT	CASSRGYGNTIYF
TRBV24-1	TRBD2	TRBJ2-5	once	TGTGCCACCAGTGAACGCCGGACTAGCGGACAAGAGACCCAGTACTTC	CATSERRTSGQETQYF
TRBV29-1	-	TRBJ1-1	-	TGCAGCGTCCCTGGGGCGAGAGGGGGTTCTTCTATGAACACTGAAGCTTTCTTT	CSVPGARGGSSMNTEAFF
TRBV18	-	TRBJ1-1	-	TGTGCCAGCTCACCGGTTAGGACGGGGAACACTGAAGCTTTCTTT	CASSPVRTGNTEAFF
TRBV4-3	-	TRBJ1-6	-	TGCGCCAGCAGCCAAGGGGGGGTGACGGGAGTGGGTTCACCCCTCCACTTT	CASSQGGVTGVGSPLHF
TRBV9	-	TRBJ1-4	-	TGTGCCAGCAGCGTAGGGGCAGGAGAAGAAAAACTGTTTTTT	CASSVGAGEEKLFF